This TCR beta chain originates from a study of shared clonotypes between healthy human individuals. Germline CDR1 is MDHEN and CDR2 is SYDVKM. V was cut by 2 bases and J by 4 bases, with 5 bases left in between. This CDR3 comprises 13 residues. Generated by immunoSEQ multiplex PCR, the TCRdb table keeps only in-frame clones and is missing some. The sample includes about 1.1 million clones, roughly 80% seen only once; the top ten take 0.89%. The source is a man aged 18 to 30 in good health. Some clones in this sample may be carry-over from other donors' samples. Sequencing used memory CD4+ T cells from PBMCs. Indicated subset: CD45RA-negative fraction. This chain links TRBV28 with TRBJ1-4; D ambiguous. DNA for the CDR3: TGTGCCAGCAGTTTAATCGATAATGAAAAACTGTTTTTT. As protein: CASSLIDNEKLFF.